This T cell receptor (beta chain) was sequenced for a study of cytomegalovirus exposure and HLA in healthy donors. On the study more broadly: Among the roughly 400 genotyped donors, approximately 81% were placed in the Caucasian-associated ancestry cluster. Study-level findings and limits: Presence/absence analysis assumed near-uniform sequencing depth across donors. Productive rates of about 87% or about 30% were seen for most TCR beta V segments in an earlier analysis. Later analysis placed DRB1 highest and HLA-C lowest in TCR association rates, which differed by HLA locus.

Worth noting for this clone: The antigen remains unidentified.

This CDR3 spans 15 amino acids. Germline values: CDR1 LNHDA, CDR2 SQIVND (reference sequence). V was pared by 3 bases and J by 9 bases, with 7 bases of the junction left unmatched. Amplification used 60 Vbeta primers and 13 Jbeta primers. Libraries were prepared by immunoSEQ multiplex PCR; TCRdb keeps only in-frame clonotypes and omits some of them. The sample carries more than 20,000 clones, 60% to 80% recorded once. This sequence was found in a male donor in good health and CMV-seronegative. Sequencing was performed on PBMCs. This chain uses TRBV19 with TRBJ2-3, with 12 bases lining up with TRBD1. For the CDR3, the DNA is TGTGCCAGTAGTATGCCGGGACAGGGGGCATGGACGCAGTATTTT. Translating it yields CASSMPGQGAWTQYF.